This T cell receptor (beta chain) derives from a study of tumor-infiltrating lymphocytes in primary liver carcinoma (dated by TCRdb to the late 2010s). With regard to the full study: Surgical resection was performed in China between November 2015 and 2016 on four or five patients with histopathologically diagnosed primary liver carcinoma. Of the five patients, three men and two women aged 30 to 69 years, four had hepatocellular carcinoma and one had combined HCC and intrahepatic cholangiocarcinoma. The five patients had tumors of stage T1-T3 N0M0, with maximum diameters ranging from about 4.2 to 10 cm. Samples yielded roughly 3.65 to 7.5 million productive TCRbeta reads; read depth did not differ significantly between tissue types. Across five regions of each liver tumor, along with adjacent normal tissue and blood, the study brought together TCRbeta repertoire sequencing, expression microarrays and whole-exome sequencing. TCRbeta repertoire sequencing covered 35 specimens from 5 patients: some 25 tumor regions, 5 adjacent noncancerous liver tissues and 5 peripheral blood samples. High reproducibility was observed for the technical replicate repertoires, with mean shared-clone rates approximately 0.9 and correlation coefficients above 0.98.

Spanning cysteine to phenylalanine, the CDR3 consists of 17 amino acids. The retained sequence is limited to the CDR3, 51 bases, with the frame set at the first base. The germline V gene gives CDR1 as SGHAT and CDR2 as FQNNGV. At the junction V is shortened by 7 bases and J by 8 bases, with 27 bases in between. A constant-region primer and ProtoScript II reverse transcriptase were used to reverse-transcribe TCRbeta-specific cDNA from about 530 ng total RNA. Construction of the TCRbeta libraries relied on three nested rounds of multiplex PCR, following a slightly modified ARM-PCR procedure. Each of the first two PCR rounds ran for about 10 cycles and used multiplex TRBV1-TRBV30 forward primers together with a Cbeta reverse primer. Sample barcodes and Illumina adapters were added in a final 25-cycle PCR using Deep VentR polymerase. Before sequencing, amplicons between 200 and 500 bp were purified from gel using a QIAquick gel extraction kit. An Illumina HiSeq 2500 was used to sequence the TCRbeta amplicons with 250-bp paired-end reads. The original pipeline was this. To recover full CDR3 sequences, reads were quality-trimmed using Trimmomatic v0.33 and paired reads were then merged using FLASH v1.2.11. MiGEC v1.2.1b assigned V, D and J germline segments to the rearranged TCRbeta sequences. Clonotype statistics and Shannon-Wiener diversity indices were computed with VDJtools v1.0.0. To reduce sampling bias, subsequent analyses other than the diversity analysis used only the 250 most abundant clonotypes in each sample. Using fastp trimming at Q25 and MiXCR clonotype assembly, TCRdb reanalyzed the public sequencing data and kept in-frame beta chains. CDR3 protein duplicates are merged, each entry listing the most common genes and DNA. The V and J calls here are based on TCRdb, not the publication. Here the sample has approximately 210,000 distinct CDR3 sequences; 65% occur a single time. Around 7.1% of the sample goes to the ten largest clones.

General findings and caveats noted by the study authors: Only the TCR beta chain was sequenced, which likely underestimates true repertoire diversity because unpaired alpha chains were not captured. A significantly larger repertoire fraction was made up by the top 250 clones in tumors than in blood (p = 0.039). Comparison of CD4+ and CD8+ T cell repertoires was precluded by the use of bulk unsorted samples. With just four or five patients in the study, the authors point out that the findings should be validated in a larger study. Pairs of tumor regions showed greater repertoire overlap (mean roughly 35%) than tumor-adjacent pairs (roughly 17%) or tumor-blood pairs (approximately 15%), which is consistent with antigen-driven expansion.

With regard to this clonotype: No antigen is known for it. Per-base qualities were not stored, and no clone one base away is much larger.

Blood RNA was extracted from unsorted whole blood with TRIzol reagent; germline DNA came from the DNeasy Blood & Tissue kit. Chronic HBV infection was present in the patients, and the patients were treatment-naive at sampling. Before surgery, 3.5 to 4 milliliters of peripheral blood were drawn into K2EDTA tubes. This TCR was sampled from a woman in her sixties with primary liver carcinoma and hepatitis B virus infection. In this chain, TRBV11-2 is recombined with TRBJ2-1; the D gene is perhaps TRBD2, from 6 matching bases. The sequenced material came from peripheral blood. The CDR3 corresponds to CASTRRLTGGPGDEQFF. The bases read TGTGCCAGCACCAGGAGACTAACAGGAGGGCCGGGGGATGAGCAGTTCTTC.